The rows below give T cell receptor beta chains drawn from one sample of a study of shared clonotypes between healthy human individuals. The table came from immunoSEQ multiplex PCR; TCRdb's copy has only in-frame clones and leaves some out. The table includes 2 million to 2.5 million clones, around 96% detected once. The specimen sequenced was naive CD8+ T cells sorted from blood. The receptors shown here come from a young man in good health. Each CDR3 is given with its conserved first and last residue. The order of the fields is J gene, clone size, V gene, D gene, CDR3 protein, CDR3 DNA. D genes are given only for firm matches. Some rows mark clone size as missing; the rest say once, few, many or name a class of expanded clone.

j_call: TRBJ2-3; clone_size: -; v_call: TRBV5-8; d_call: TRBD1; cdr3_aa: CASRQGQPDTQYF; cdr3_nt: TGTGCCAGCAGACAGGGGCAACCGGATACGCAGTATTTT
j_call: TRBJ2-2; clone_size: -; v_call: TRBV7-9; d_call: -; cdr3_aa: CASSLAGRSTGELFF; cdr3_nt: TGTGCCAGCAGCTTAGCCGGAAGATCCACCGGGGAGCTGTTTTTT
j_call: TRBJ2-3; clone_size: once; v_call: TRBV7-9; d_call: -; cdr3_aa: CASSHSLPGTDTQYF; cdr3_nt: TGTGCCAGCAGCCATAGCCTCCCTGGCACAGATACGCAGTATTTT
j_call: TRBJ2-7; clone_size: -; v_call: TRBV4-3; d_call: TRBD1; cdr3_aa: CASSPGTANYEQYF; cdr3_nt: TGCGCCAGCAGCCCGGGGACAGCGAACTACGAGCAGTACTTC
j_call: TRBJ1-6; clone_size: -; v_call: TRBV13; d_call: TRBD1; cdr3_aa: CASSQTGTGDPLHF; cdr3_nt: TGTGCCAGCAGCCAGACTGGGACAGGGGATCCCCTCCACTTT
j_call: TRBJ1-6; clone_size: -; v_call: TRBV5-6; d_call: TRBD1; cdr3_aa: CASSLGGGSSPLHF; cdr3_nt: TGTGCCAGCAGCTTGGGAGGGGGCAGTTCACCCCTCCACTTT
j_call: TRBJ2-7; clone_size: -; v_call: TRBV6-1; d_call: -; cdr3_aa: CASSEGSPGLYEQYF; cdr3_nt: TGTGCCAGCAGTGAAGGATCGCCAGGACTCTACGAGCAGTACTTC
j_call: TRBJ2-7; clone_size: -; v_call: TRBV21-1; d_call: -; cdr3_aa: CAIDPISYEQYF; cdr3_nt: TGTGCCATCGACCCTATCTCCTACGAGCAGTACTTC
j_call: TRBJ1-6; clone_size: -; v_call: TRBV6-5; d_call: -; cdr3_aa: CASSYRGAGSSPLHF; cdr3_nt: TGTGCCAGCAGTTACCGGGGGGCAGGAAGTTCACCCCTCCACTTT
j_call: TRBJ2-7; clone_size: -; v_call: TRBV25-1; d_call: TRBD1; cdr3_aa: CASSTRRDRGPYEQYF; cdr3_nt: TGTGCCAGCAGTACCCGTCGGGACAGGGGACCCTACGAGCAGTACTTC
j_call: TRBJ2-2; clone_size: -; v_call: TRBV6-5; d_call: TRBD1; cdr3_aa: CASSLGQGNTGELFF; cdr3_nt: TGTGCCAGCAGTTTGGGACAGGGTAACACCGGGGAGCTGTTTTTT
j_call: TRBJ2-5; clone_size: -; v_call: TRBV28; d_call: -; cdr3_aa: CASSLDGSGMSQYF; cdr3_nt: TGTGCCAGCAGTTTAGACGGTTCTGGTATGTCCCAGTACTTC
j_call: TRBJ1-3; clone_size: -; v_call: TRBV25-1; d_call: TRBD1; cdr3_aa: CASSAGTDPSGNTIYF; cdr3_nt: TGTGCCAGCAGTGCAGGGACAGACCCTTCTGGAAACACCATATATTTT
j_call: TRBJ1-5; clone_size: -; v_call: TRBV30; d_call: -; cdr3_aa: CAWSEGQVGQPQHF; cdr3_nt: TGTGCCTGGAGTGAGGGACAAGTCGGTCAGCCCCAGCATTTT
j_call: TRBJ1-3; clone_size: -; v_call: TRBV6-5; d_call: -; cdr3_aa: CATQGAGNTIYF; cdr3_nt: TGTGCCACACAGGGTGCCGGAAACACCATATATTTT
j_call: TRBJ2-7; clone_size: few; v_call: TRBV7-9; d_call: -; cdr3_aa: CASSSVADSSYEQYF; cdr3_nt: TGTGCCAGCAGCTCGGTGGCGGATAGCTCCTACGAGCAGTACTTC
j_call: TRBJ2-7; clone_size: -; v_call: TRBV27; d_call: -; cdr3_aa: CASSFGSYNNEQYF; cdr3_nt: TGTGCCAGCAGTTTCGGATCATACAATAACGAGCAGTACTTC
j_call: TRBJ1-5; clone_size: -; v_call: TRBV30; d_call: -; cdr3_aa: CAWSDGHHSNQPQHF; cdr3_nt: TGTGCCTGGAGTGACGGACATCATAGCAATCAGCCCCAGCATTTT
j_call: TRBJ2-5; clone_size: -; v_call: TRBV5-6; d_call: TRBD2; cdr3_aa: CASSLAGLAPSTQETQYF; cdr3_nt: TGTGCCAGCAGCCTTGCGGGACTAGCCCCAAGTACGCAAGAGACCCAGTACTTC
j_call: TRBJ1-1; clone_size: -; v_call: TRBV11-2; d_call: -; cdr3_aa: CASSSNSEAFF; cdr3_nt: TGTGCCAGCAGCTCGAACTCTGAAGCTTTCTTT
j_call: TRBJ2-7; clone_size: -; v_call: TRBV2; d_call: TRBD2; cdr3_aa: CASSNSLAGGPMAYEQYF; cdr3_nt: TGTGCCAGCAGCAACTCACTAGCGGGAGGGCCCATGGCCTACGAGCAGTACTTC
j_call: TRBJ2-2; clone_size: -; v_call: TRBV25-1; d_call: TRBD2; cdr3_aa: CASSDLLAGGTGELFF; cdr3_nt: TGTGCCAGCAGTGATCTACTAGCGGGGGGGACCGGGGAGCTGTTTTTT
j_call: TRBJ1-4; clone_size: -; v_call: TRBV10-2; d_call: -; cdr3_aa: CASSVNTGLGEKLFF; cdr3_nt: TGCGCCAGCAGTGTTAATACGGGGCTGGGGGAAAAACTGTTTTTT
j_call: TRBJ2-7; clone_size: -; v_call: TRBV7-6; d_call: -; cdr3_aa: CASSPIGTSYEQYF; cdr3_nt: TGTGCCAGCAGCCCGATCGGGACCTCCTACGAGCAGTACTTC
j_call: TRBJ1-5; clone_size: -; v_call: TRBV6-5; d_call: -; cdr3_aa: CASRGGGSNQPQHF; cdr3_nt: TGTGCCAGCCGCGGGGGGGGGAGCAATCAGCCCCAGCATTTT
j_call: TRBJ2-3; clone_size: -; v_call: TRBV9; d_call: TRBD2; cdr3_aa: CASSVGGTISTDTQYF; cdr3_nt: TGTGCCAGCAGCGTAGGCGGGACTATCTCCACAGATACGCAGTATTTT
j_call: TRBJ1-5; clone_size: -; v_call: TRBV2; d_call: -; cdr3_aa: CASRYPADQPQHF; cdr3_nt: TGTGCCAGCAGGTATCCAGCAGATCAGCCCCAGCATTTT
j_call: TRBJ2-1; clone_size: -; v_call: TRBV2; d_call: TRBD2; cdr3_aa: CASRWTSGMTDEQFF; cdr3_nt: TGTGCCAGCAGGTGGACTAGCGGGATGACTGATGAGCAGTTCTTC
j_call: TRBJ2-7; clone_size: -; v_call: TRBV5-1; d_call: -; cdr3_aa: CASRIAGDSYEQYF; cdr3_nt: TGCGCCAGCAGGATCGCAGGGGACTCCTACGAGCAGTACTTC
j_call: TRBJ2-7; clone_size: -; v_call: TRBV15; d_call: TRBD1; cdr3_aa: CATRTGGSSYEQYF; cdr3_nt: TGTGCCACCAGAACAGGGGGATCTTCCTACGAGCAGTACTTC
j_call: TRBJ2-7; clone_size: -; v_call: TRBV6-6; d_call: -; cdr3_aa: CASSYSSLSSYEQYF; cdr3_nt: TGTGCCAGCAGTTACTCGAGTCTGTCGTCCTACGAGCAGTACTTC
j_call: TRBJ2-2; clone_size: -; v_call: TRBV7-7; d_call: TRBD1; cdr3_aa: CASSPGTGDTGELFF; cdr3_nt: TGTGCTAGCAGCCCCGGGACAGGAGACACCGGGGAGCTGTTTTTT
j_call: TRBJ2-5; clone_size: -; v_call: TRBV4-1; d_call: -; cdr3_aa: CASSHRVPETQYF; cdr3_nt: TGCGCCAGCAGTCACAGGGTCCCGGAGACCCAGTACTTC
j_call: TRBJ1-2; clone_size: -; v_call: TRBV15; d_call: -; cdr3_aa: CATSREGSLLF; cdr3_nt: TGTGCCACCAGCAGAGAGGGCAGCTTACTTTTC
j_call: TRBJ2-7; clone_size: -; v_call: TRBV28; d_call: -; cdr3_aa: CASLPQLSSYEQYF; cdr3_nt: TGTGCCAGCCTCCCCCAGTTAAGCTCCTACGAGCAGTACTTC
j_call: TRBJ2-1; clone_size: -; v_call: TRBV5-1; d_call: -; cdr3_aa: CASSPVAVSYNEQFF; cdr3_nt: TGCGCCAGCAGCCCGGTGGCGGTCTCCTACAATGAGCAGTTCTTC
j_call: TRBJ2-3; clone_size: -; v_call: TRBV9; d_call: -; cdr3_aa: CASSANAPGLVDTQYF; cdr3_nt: TGTGCCAGCAGCGCTAACGCCCCGGGTTTGGTAGATACGCAGTATTTT